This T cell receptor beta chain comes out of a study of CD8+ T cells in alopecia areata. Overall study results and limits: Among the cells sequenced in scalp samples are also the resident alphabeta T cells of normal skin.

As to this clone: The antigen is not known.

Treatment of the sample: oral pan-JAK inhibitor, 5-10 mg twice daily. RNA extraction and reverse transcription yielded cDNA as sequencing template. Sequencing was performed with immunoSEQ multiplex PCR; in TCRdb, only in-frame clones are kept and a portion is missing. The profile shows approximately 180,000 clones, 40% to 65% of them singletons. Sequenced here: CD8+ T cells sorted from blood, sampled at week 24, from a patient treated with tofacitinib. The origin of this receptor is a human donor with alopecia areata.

CDR3 bases: TGTGCCAGCAGTGACAGGGGGAGCTCCTACGAGCAGTACTTC. Encoded protein: CASSDRGSSYEQYF. This chain joins TRBV6-1 and TRBJ2-7; 7 bases map to TRBD1. Trimming cost V 3 bases and J 0 bases; bases outside gene matches: 2. The CDR3 loop spans 14 amino acids. CDR1 is MNHNS, CDR2 SASEGT, per germline.